The entry that follows covers one TCR beta chain sequence. V was pared by 0 bases and J by 10 bases, with 10 bases between. The germline gives CDR1 SGHTA, CDR2 FQGNSA. This CDR3 has 13 residues. The data originate from a study of OX40 agonist ivuxolimab in advanced cancers. The protocol was immunoSEQ multiplex PCR, while the TCRdb copy is restricted to in-frame clones and leaves out a portion. Altogether more than 100,000 clones are present, approximately 92% being singletons, with the ten largest covering approximately 0.55%. This receptor was taken from an adult with an advanced solid tumor such as melanoma, head and neck, liver or kidney cancer. Here the sequenced sample was CD4+ or CD8+ T cells sorted from blood, taken in a trial of the OX40 agonist ivuxolimab. The rearrangement joins TRBV7-2 to TRBJ2-1; D is uncertain. The CDR3 bases are TGTGCCAGCAGCTTAGCAGGTAGACGGGAGCAGTTCTTC. Translated, it gives CASSLAGRREQFF.